This T cell receptor (beta chain) was recovered during a study of graft-versus-host responses after intestinal transplantation (dated by TCRdb to 2020 to 2022). Notes on the research overall: The transplants that recipients received were multivisceral, liver-intestinal, or isolated intestinal. Every recipient was given anti-thymocyte globulin induction, then maintenance tacrolimus and steroids for about three years. After intestinal transplantation, graft-versus-host and host-versus-graft alloreactive T cell clones in the graft, circulation and bone marrow were tracked using bulk TCR-beta CDR3 sequencing. To identify alloreactive clones, pre-transplant mixed lymphocyte reaction products were sequenced and then compared with unstimulated pre-transplant donor and recipient T cells. The cohort enrolled some 24 intestinal transplant recipients, one of whom was a retransplant, and a few patients without pretransplant specimens were excluded. Donor T cell macrochimerism was defined as a peak of at least 4% donor T cells among recipient peripheral blood mononuclear cells. Samples from a few later patients were sequenced in-house on an Illumina MiSeq with MiXCR processing rather than by the commercial service.

V is cut back by 3 bases and J by 5 bases, with 3 bases in the junction unmatched. Based on the germline V gene (reference sequence), the CDR1 and CDR2 sequences are SEHNR and FQNEAQ. Spanning cysteine to phenylalanine, the CDR3 consists of 14 amino acids. Only the CDR3 region is kept as DNA, spanning 42 bases read in frame from base 1. The time point label on this specimen signifies: cells obtained before transplantation from donor or recipient. Mixed lymphocyte reactions plated some 200,000 CFSE-labeled pre-transplant responders with some 200,000 irradiated violet-dye-labeled stimulators and were cultured for 6 to 7 days. After the mixed lymphocyte reaction, proliferating CD3+CD4+CFSE-low and CD3+CD8+CFSE-low responder cells were FACS-sorted on a BD Influx sorter. Library creation used the immunoSEQ multiplex PCR assay. In most patients, genomic DNA was isolated using the Qiagen DNeasy Blood and Tissue Kit and sent frozen to Adaptive Biotechnologies for TCR sequencing. High-throughput TCR-beta CDR3 sequencing of genomic DNA from most patients was performed by Adaptive Biotechnologies. The authors' analysis ran thus. TCR sequencing data for approximately 19 patients were retrieved from Adaptive's ImmunoSEQ software; three other patients were processed with MiXCR and VDJtools. CD4 versus CD8 sorting errors were corrected by removing sequences found in both subsets at a frequency ratio below 5:1. CDR3 nucleotide sequences shared between donor and recipient were removed because the origin of such sequences could not be assigned. To be classed as alloreactive, a clone needed at least 2-fold expansion over unstimulated cells and a minimum CFSE-low frequency of 0.002% (template counts) or 0.001% (read counts). Mappable clones were those detected in sequenced pre-transplant spleen, lymph node, or MLR CFSE-low populations of the donor or recipient. The cumulative frequency of alloreactive clones was calculated as a percentage of all sequences, weighted by copy number. What TCRdb holds here is the immuneACCESS table cut down to in-frame rearrangements. Part of the clones is not present; checked against another copy, under half of the missing clones reflect an unresolved V gene, and the others are unexplained. V and J calls and clone size are those listed in that table; D and trimming were worked out from the DNA. The sample records about 14,000 clones, 33% of which are singletons. 1.9% of the sample belongs to the ten largest clones.

Study-wide findings and limitations: In the allografts of patients with donor T cell macrochimerism, GvH to HvG T cell clonal ratios were high. GvH clones were detected in recipient bone marrow, and some appeared earlier in ileal mucosa or blood, consistent with an intestinal mucosal origin. The conclusions were limited by the relatively low number and heterogeneity of the intestinal transplant patients. Early after transplant, declines in HvG clones were associated with peak levels of circulating GvH clones.

Taking its sample share into account, this clone is medium-sized (0.01 to 0.1%). No base qualities exist here, and no much larger clone lies one base off it. The sequences come from alloreactive CD8+ T cells from a mixed lymphocyte reaction culture, collected before intestinal transplant. Read against the paper, the sample's cell subset or site label means: CFSE-low proliferating T cells sorted from roughly 6-day pre-transplant mixed lymphocyte reaction (GvH or HvG direction). The sequence derives from a human patient who received an intestinal transplant. The chain is made from TRBV7-9 and TRBJ2-7; TRBD2 fits 11 bases in the junction. The CDR3: CASSFSGGADEQYF. The base sequence is TGTGCCAGCAGCTTTAGCGGGGGGGCGGACGAGCAGTACTTC.